One and the same sample provided the 14 T cell receptor beta chains below, sequenced in a study of cytomegalovirus exposure and HLA in healthy donors (dated by TCRdb to between 2016 and 2019). The method was the immunoSEQ multiplex PCR assay. A mixture of 60 forward primers for TCR Vbeta segments and 13 reverse primers for TCR Jbeta segments was used in the multiplex PCR. TCRdb obtained this table from immuneACCESS and retained in-frame rearrangements with V and J assigned. These tables miss some clones; where compared with another copy, unresolved V genes account for less than half of the shortfall, and the remainder is unexplained. The sample profile shows 35,000 to 45,000 clones; roughly 64% of them were found once. The ten largest account for 12% of the sample. The sequenced material came from PBMCs. The receptors were gathered from a man between 60 and 70 years old in good health and CMV-seropositive.

The rearrangement uses TRBV4-1 and TRBJ1-1; TRBD1 is a possible D gene (5 bases). The V end lost 6 bases, the J end lost 1 base, and 12 bases lay between the germline ends. Germline V gene sequence: CDR1 MGHRA, CDR2 YSYEKL. The CDR3 runs to 14 residues. The CDR3 spells CASRGRTQNTEAFF. CDR3 DNA: TGCGCCAGCAGGGGGCGGACCCAGAACACTGAAGCTTTCTTT.

The chain employs TRBV6-1 and TRBJ2-7; D is unclear. V was cut by 6 bases and J by 3 bases, with 15 bases left in between. Germline assignment: CDR1 MNHNS and CDR2 SASEGT. The CDR3 spans 14 residues. The CDR3 DNA sequence: TGTGCCAGCAGCGCCTCCCCGGAGCACTACGAGCAGTACTTC. Translating it yields CASSASPEHYEQYF.

The rearrangement uses TRBV5-1 and TRBJ2-5, with D possibly TRBD1 on 6 matching bases. V lost 6 bases and J 0 bases, leaving 15 bases between the germline ends. The V gene's germline CDR1 is SGHRS and CDR2 YFSETQ. This CDR3 comprises 15 residues. The CDR3 DNA follows: TGCGCCAGCAAGAGACAGGATAACTACCAAGAGACCCAGTACTTC. Translating gives CASKRQDNYQETQYF.

The gene calls are TRBV6-6 and TRBJ2-5; 7 nucleotides align to TRBD1. The germline V gene has CDR1 MNHNY and CDR2 SVGAGI (reference sequence). The CDR3 is 15 amino acids. The V and J ends lost 6 bases and 2 bases, in that order; junction bases with no gene match: 9. The CDR3 region is CASSVTGTAQETQYF. The CDR3 nucleotides read TGTGCCAGCAGCGTAACCGGGACAGCTCAAGAGACCCAGTACTTC.

The chain employs TRBV7-2 and TRBJ2-3; possibly TRBD2 for D (6 bases). Germline assignment: CDR1 SGHTA and CDR2 FQGNSA. The ends were cut back, 7 bases at V and 2 bases at J, with 13 bases in the middle. The CDR3 sequence is 14 residues long. For the CDR3, the DNA is TGTGCCAGCAAGCGGGCTGAGTTCACAGATACGCAGTATTTT. Translation gives CASKRAEFTDTQYF.

V gene TRBV7-9 combines with J gene TRBJ2-7; 9 bases fit TRBD1. V shed 5 bases and J 7 bases; nucleotides not matched to a gene: 12. Germline CDR1 is SEHNR and CDR2 is FQNEAQ (reference sequence). The CDR3 totals 15 residues. CDR3 in amino acids: CASSPPGQGLLEQYF. The CDR3 nucleotides read TGTGCCAGCAGCCCTCCGGGACAGGGCCTCTTAGAGCAGTACTTC.

A note on this clone: Other nucleotide sequences in the sample specify the same CDR3. The CDR3 region is CASRSGGASFMNTEAFF. The CDR3 DNA reads as TGCGCCAGCAGGTCGGGGGGCGCGAGCTTTATGAACACTGAAGCTTTCTTT. The chain links TRBV4-1 to TRBJ1-1; TRBD1 might be the D (6 bases). V dropped 6 bases and J dropped 0 bases, with 20 bases sitting between them. The V gene's germline CDR1 is MGHRA and CDR2 YSYEKL. The CDR3 runs 17 residues.

The rearrangement uses TRBV28 and TRBJ1-5; D remains unclear. Between the trimmed V and J ends, which lost 6 bases and 0 bases, there was a span of 12 bases. CDR3 size: 15 residues. CDR1 is MDHEN, CDR2 SYDVKM, per germline. The CDR3 reads CASRSQSFSNQPQHF. The DNA of the CDR3 is TGTGCCAGCAGGTCACAGTCCTTTAGCAATCAGCCCCAGCATTTT. Complete variable domain (other parts from reference TRBV28 and TRBJ1-5): DVKVTQSSRYLVKRTGEKVFLECVQDMDHENMFWYRQDPGLGLRLIYFSYDVKMKEKGDIPEGYSVSREKKERFSLILESASTNQTSMYLCASRSQSFSNQPQHFGDGTRLSIL.

The CDR3 coding sequence is TGCGCCAGCAGCCCGACAGGGGGCCGGGAGACCCAGTACTTC. This codes for CASSPTGGRETQYF. The chain carries TRBV5-1 and TRBJ2-5; 10 nucleotides line up with TRBD1. CDR3 size: 14 residues. The germline V gene encodes CDR1 SGHRS and CDR2 YFSETQ. With V trimmed by 4 bases and J by 5 bases, 5 bases remained unmatched.

CDR3 in DNA: TGCGCCAGCAGCGCGCTTTGGGCGGGAGCGAGGACAGATACGCAGTATTTT. Amino acid sequence: CASSALWAGARTDTQYF. The V and J genes are TRBV5-1 and TRBJ2-3, with 7 nucleotides matching TRBD2. The germline V gene has CDR1 SGHRS and CDR2 YFSETQ. J gave up 3 bases and V 4 bases, and 14 bases lay outside the gene matches. The CDR3 contains 17 residues. Based on the CDR3 plus reference TRBV5-1 and TRBJ2-3, the full variable domain is KAGVTQTPRYLIKTRGQQVTLSCSPISGHRSVSWYQQTPGQGLQFLFEYFSETQRNKGNFPGRFSGRQFSNSRSEMNVSTLELGDSALYLCASSALWAGARTDTQYFGPGTRLTVL.

This clone showed up just a few times. The chain carries TRBV2 and TRBJ2-3; a weak D match, TRBD1 (5 bases). The CDR3 loop spans 15 amino acids. The germline CDR1 and CDR2 sequences are SNHLY and FYNNEI. Trimming removed 5 bases at V and 5 bases at J, with 17 bases between. CDR3 protein: CASSPTREGEDTQYF. The DNA for the CDR3 is TGTGCCAGCAGTCCGACCAGGGAAGGTGAAGATACGCAGTATTTT.

This clone was seen a few times. The chain uses TRBV7-2 and TRBJ2-7; 13 nucleotides align to TRBD2. The CDR3 loop spans 14 amino acids. V lost 5 bases to trimming and J lost 4 bases; unmatched junction nucleotides: 2. Germline CDR1 reads SGHTA; CDR2 reads FQGNSA. CDR3 loop: CASSQGLAGYEQYF. DNA of the CDR3: TGTGCCAGCAGCCAGGGACTAGCGGGGTACGAGCAGTACTTC.

In this sample, this clone turned up once. This rearrangement joins TRBV27 to TRBJ2-3; 13 nucleotides match TRBD2. CDR1 is MNHEY and CDR2 is SMNVEV in the germline V gene (reference sequence). J lost 9 bases, V lost 2 bases, and 8 bases had no gene match. CDR3 length equals 16 residues. In DNA form, the CDR3 reads TGTGCCAGCAGTTTAAGTACTAGCGGGGGGGGTGGGACGCAGTATTTT. Its protein product is CASSLSTSGGGGTQYF.

This clone showed up just once. The gene calls are TRBV9 and TRBJ2-3, with TRBD2 matching 8 bases. CDR1 is SGDLS, CDR2 YYNGEE, per germline. The CDR3 length is 14 residues. J gave up 8 bases and V 2 bases, and 7 bases lay outside the gene matches. The CDR3 coding sequence is TGTGCCAGCAGCGTTGGGGATACTAGCGGTACGCAGTATTTT. Translation: CASSVGDTSGTQYF. Full variable domain (remainder filled in from reference TRBV9 and TRBJ2-3): DSGVTQTPKHLITATGQRVTLRCSPRSGDLSVYWYQQSLDQGLQFLIQYYNGEERAKGNILERFSAQQFPDLHSELNLSSLELGDSALYFCASSVGDTSGTQYFGPGTRLTVL.